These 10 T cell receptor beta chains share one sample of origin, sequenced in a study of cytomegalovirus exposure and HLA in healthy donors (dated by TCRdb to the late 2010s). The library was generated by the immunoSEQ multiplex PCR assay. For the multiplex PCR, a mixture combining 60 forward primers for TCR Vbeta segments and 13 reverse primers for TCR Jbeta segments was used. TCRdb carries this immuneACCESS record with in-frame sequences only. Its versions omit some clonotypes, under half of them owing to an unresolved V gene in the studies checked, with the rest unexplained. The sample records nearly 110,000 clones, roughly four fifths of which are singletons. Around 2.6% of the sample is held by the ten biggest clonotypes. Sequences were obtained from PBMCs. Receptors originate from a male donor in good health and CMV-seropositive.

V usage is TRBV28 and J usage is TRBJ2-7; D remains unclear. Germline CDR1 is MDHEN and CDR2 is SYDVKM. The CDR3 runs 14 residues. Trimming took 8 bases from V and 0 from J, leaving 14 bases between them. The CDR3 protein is CASHQAPTSYEQYF. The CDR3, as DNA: TGTGCCAGCCATCAAGCACCAACCTCCTACGAGCAGTACTTC.

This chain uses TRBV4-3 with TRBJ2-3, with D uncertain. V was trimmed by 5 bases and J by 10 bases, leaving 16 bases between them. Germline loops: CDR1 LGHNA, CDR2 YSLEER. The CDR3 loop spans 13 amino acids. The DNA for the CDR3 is TGCGCCAGCAGCGAGAAGAAGACGGGTGCGCAGTATTTT. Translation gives CASSEKKTGAQYF.

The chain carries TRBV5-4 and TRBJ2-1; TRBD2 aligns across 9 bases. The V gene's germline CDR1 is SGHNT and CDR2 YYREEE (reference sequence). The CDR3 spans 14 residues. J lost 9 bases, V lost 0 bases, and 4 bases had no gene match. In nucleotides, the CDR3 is TGTGCCAGCAGCTTGGAGGGACTAGCTATTGAGCAGTTCTTC. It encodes CASSLEGLAIEQFF.

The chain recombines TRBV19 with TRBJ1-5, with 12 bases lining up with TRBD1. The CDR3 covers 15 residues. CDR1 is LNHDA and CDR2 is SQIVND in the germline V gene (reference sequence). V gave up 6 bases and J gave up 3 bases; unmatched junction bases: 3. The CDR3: CASRGTGGTNQPQHF. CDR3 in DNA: TGTGCCAGTAGGGGGACAGGGGGCACCAATCAGCCCCAGCATTTT.

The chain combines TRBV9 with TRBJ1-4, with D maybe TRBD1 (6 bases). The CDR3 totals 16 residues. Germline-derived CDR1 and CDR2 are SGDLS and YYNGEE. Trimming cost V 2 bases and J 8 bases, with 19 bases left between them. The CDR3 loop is CASSVNTGTSREKLFF. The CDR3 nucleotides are TGTGCCAGCAGCGTTAATACAGGGACGTCTCGGGAAAAACTGTTTTTT.

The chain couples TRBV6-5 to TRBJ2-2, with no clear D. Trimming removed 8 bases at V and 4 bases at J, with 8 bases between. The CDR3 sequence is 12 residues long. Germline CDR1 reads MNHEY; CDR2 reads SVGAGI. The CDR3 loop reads CASGPITGELFF. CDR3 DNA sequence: TGTGCCAGCGGGCCGATCACCGGGGAGCTGTTTTTT.

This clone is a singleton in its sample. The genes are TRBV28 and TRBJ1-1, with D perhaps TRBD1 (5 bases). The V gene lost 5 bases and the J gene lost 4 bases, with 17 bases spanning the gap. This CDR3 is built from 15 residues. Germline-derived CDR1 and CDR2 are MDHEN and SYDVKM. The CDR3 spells CASSPPWGDITEAFF. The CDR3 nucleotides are TGTGCCAGCAGTCCACCCTGGGGGGATATCACTGAAGCTTTCTTT.

Written as DNA, the CDR3 is TGTGCCAGCAGCTTGGCCGGTTTGGGCAATCAGCCCCAGCATTTT. The encoded protein is CASSLAGLGNQPQHF. The V and J genes are TRBV5-6 and TRBJ1-5; D gene uncertain. The germline V and J ends were trimmed by 0 bases and 2 bases, with 9 bases remaining between them. CDR1 and CDR2 (germline): SGHDT, YYEEEE. The CDR3 is 15 amino acids.

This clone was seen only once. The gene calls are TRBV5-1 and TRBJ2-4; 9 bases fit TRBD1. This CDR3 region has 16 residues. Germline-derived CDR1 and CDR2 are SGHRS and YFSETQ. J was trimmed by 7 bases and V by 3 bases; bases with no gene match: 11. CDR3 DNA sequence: TGCGCCAGCAGCTGGGGGCGGGACAGGGATATCAACATTCAGTACTTC. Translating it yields CASSWGRDRDINIQYF.

CDR3 sequence: CASSRQGYGYTF. The CDR3 DNA follows: TGTGCCAGCAGTCGGCAGGGTTATGGCTACACCTTC. This chain links TRBV27 with TRBJ1-2; TRBD1 is a possible D gene (5 bases). The CDR3 extends over 12 amino acids. V was shortened by 5 bases and J by 5 bases, with 9 bases between the two germline ends. Germline V gene data show CDR1 as MNHEY and CDR2 as SMNVEV (reference sequence).